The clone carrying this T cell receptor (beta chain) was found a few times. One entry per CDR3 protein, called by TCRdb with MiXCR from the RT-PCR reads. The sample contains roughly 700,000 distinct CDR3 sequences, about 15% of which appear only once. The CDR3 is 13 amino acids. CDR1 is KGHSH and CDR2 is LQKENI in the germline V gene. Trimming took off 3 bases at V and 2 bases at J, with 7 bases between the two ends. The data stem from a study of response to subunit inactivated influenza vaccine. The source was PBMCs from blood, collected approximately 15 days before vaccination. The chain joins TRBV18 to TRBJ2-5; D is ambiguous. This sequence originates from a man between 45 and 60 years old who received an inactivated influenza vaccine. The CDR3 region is CASSPLVQETQYF. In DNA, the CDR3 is TGTGCCAGCTCACCGCTGGTACAAGAGACCCAGTACTTC. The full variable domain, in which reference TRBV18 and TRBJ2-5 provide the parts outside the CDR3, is NAGVMQNPRHLVRRRGQEARLRCSPMKGHSHVYWYRQLPEEGLKFMVYLQKENIIDESGMPKERFSAEFPKEGPSILRIQQVVRGDSAAYFCASSPLVQETQYFGPGTRLLVL.